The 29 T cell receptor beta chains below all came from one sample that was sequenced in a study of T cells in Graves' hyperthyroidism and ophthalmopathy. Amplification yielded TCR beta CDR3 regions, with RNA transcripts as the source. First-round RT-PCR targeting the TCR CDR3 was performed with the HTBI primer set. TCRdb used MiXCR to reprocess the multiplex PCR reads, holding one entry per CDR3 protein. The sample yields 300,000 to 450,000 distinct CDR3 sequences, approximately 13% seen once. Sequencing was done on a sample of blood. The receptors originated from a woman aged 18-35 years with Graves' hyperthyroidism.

The CDR3 coding sequence is TGTGCCAGCATGAGGGCTACTGAAGCTTTCTTT. Translation gives CASMRATEAFF. V gene TRBV6-1 combines with J gene TRBJ1-1; D call uncertain. This CDR3 region has 11 residues. V dropped 7 bases and J dropped 5 bases, with 8 bases sitting between them. Germline assignment: CDR1 MNHNS and CDR2 SASEGT.

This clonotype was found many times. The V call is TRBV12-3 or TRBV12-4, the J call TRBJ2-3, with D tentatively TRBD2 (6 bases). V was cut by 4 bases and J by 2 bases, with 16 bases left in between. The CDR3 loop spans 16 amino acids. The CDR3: CASSSISGTYTDTQYF. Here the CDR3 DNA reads TGTGCCAGCAGTTCGATATCGGGGACTTACACAGATACGCAGTATTTT.

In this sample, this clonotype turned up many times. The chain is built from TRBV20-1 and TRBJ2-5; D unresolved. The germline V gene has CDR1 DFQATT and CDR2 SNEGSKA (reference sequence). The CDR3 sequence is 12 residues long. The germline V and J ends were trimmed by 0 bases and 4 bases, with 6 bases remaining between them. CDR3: CSARENTETQYF. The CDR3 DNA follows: TGCAGTGCTAGAGAGAATACAGAGACCCAGTACTTC.

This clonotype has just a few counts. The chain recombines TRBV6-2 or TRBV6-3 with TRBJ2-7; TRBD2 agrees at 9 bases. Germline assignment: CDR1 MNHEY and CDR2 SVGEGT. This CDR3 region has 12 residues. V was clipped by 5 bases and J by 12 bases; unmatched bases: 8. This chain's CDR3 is CASSSPPGLAYF. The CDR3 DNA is TGTGCCAGCAGTAGCCCACCGGGACTAGCGTACTTC.

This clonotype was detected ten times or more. CDR3 nucleotide sequence: TGTGCCAGTTCCGTCTACTCTGGGGCCAACGTCCTGACTTTC. Translating it yields CASSVYSGANVLTF. The chain combines TRBV19 with TRBJ2-6; D unresolved. The germline V gene has CDR1 LNHDA and CDR2 SQIVND (reference sequence). This CDR3 region has 14 residues. The V gene lost 8 bases and the J gene lost 0 bases, with 8 bases spanning the gap.

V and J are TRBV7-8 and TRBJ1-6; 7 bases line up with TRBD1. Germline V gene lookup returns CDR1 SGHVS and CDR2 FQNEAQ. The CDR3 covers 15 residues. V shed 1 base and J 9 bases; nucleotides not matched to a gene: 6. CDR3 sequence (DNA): TGTGCCAGCAGCTTAGACAGGGGAAGAACTTCACCCCTCCACTTT. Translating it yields CASSLDRGRTSPLHF.

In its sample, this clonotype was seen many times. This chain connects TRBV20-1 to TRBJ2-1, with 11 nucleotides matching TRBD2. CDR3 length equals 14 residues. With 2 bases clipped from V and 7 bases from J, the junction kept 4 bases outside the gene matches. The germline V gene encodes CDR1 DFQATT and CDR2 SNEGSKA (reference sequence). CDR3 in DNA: TGCAGTGCTAGATTAGCGGGGGGGAGTAATGAGCAGTTCTTC. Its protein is CSARLAGGSNEQFF.

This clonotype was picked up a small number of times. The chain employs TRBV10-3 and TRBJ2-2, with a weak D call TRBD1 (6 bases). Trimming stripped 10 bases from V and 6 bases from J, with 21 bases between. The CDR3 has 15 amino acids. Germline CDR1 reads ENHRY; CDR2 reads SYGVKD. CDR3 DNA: TGTGCCACTGACCCGACAGGAGTAGGATCCGGGGAGCTGTTTTTT. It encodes CATDPTGVGSGELFF.

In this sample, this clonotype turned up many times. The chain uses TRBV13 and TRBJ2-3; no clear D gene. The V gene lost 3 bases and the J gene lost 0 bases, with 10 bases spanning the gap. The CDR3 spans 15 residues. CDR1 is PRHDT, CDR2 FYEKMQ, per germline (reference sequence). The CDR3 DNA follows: TGTGCCAGCAGCTTTTGGCGTTCAAGCACAGATACGCAGTATTTT. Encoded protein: CASSFWRSSTDTQYF. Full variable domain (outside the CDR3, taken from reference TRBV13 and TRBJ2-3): AAGVIQSPRHLIKEKRETATLKCYPIPRHDTVYWYQQGPGQDPQFLISFYEKMQSDKGSIPDRFSAQQFSDYHSELNMSSLELGDSALYFCASSFWRSSTDTQYFGPGTRLTVL.

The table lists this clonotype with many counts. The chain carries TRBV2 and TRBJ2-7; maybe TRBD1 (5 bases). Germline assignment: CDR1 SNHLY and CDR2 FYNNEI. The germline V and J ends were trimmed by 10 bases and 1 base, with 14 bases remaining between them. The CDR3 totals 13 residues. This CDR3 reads CATIGKGSYEQYF. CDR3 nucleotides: TGTGCCACCATTGGCAAGGGGTCCTACGAGCAGTACTTC.

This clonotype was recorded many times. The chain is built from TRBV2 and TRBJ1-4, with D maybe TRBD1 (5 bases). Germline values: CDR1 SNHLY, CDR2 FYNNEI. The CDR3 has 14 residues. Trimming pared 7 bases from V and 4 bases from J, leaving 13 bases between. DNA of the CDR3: TGTGCCAGCATGGGGGATACCCTTAATGAAAAACTGTTTTTT. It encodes CASMGDTLNEKLFF.

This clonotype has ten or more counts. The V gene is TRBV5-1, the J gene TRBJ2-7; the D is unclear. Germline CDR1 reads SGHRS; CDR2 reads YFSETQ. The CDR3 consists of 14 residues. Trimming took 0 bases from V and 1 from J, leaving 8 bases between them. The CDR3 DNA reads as TGCGCCAGCAGCTTGGATCAGTTTTCCTACGAGCAGTACTTC. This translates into CASSLDQFSYEQYF. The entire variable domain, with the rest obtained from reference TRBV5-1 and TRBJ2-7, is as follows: KAGVTQTPRYLIKTRGQQVTLSCSPISGHRSVSWYQQTPGQGLQFLFEYFSETQRNKGNFPGRFSGRQFSNSRSEMNVSTLELGDSALYLCASSLDQFSYEQYFGPGTRLTVT.

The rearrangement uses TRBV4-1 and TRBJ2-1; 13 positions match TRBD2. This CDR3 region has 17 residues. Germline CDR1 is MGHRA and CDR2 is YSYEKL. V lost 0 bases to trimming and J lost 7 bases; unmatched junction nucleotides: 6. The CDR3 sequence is CASSQDRLAGGWNEQFF. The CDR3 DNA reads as TGCGCCAGCAGCCAAGATCGACTAGCGGGAGGTTGGAATGAGCAGTTCTTC.

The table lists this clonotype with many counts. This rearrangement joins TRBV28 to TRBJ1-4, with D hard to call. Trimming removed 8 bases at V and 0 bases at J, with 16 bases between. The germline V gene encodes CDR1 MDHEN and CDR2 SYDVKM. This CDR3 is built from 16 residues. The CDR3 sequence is CASLGYKPATNEKLFF. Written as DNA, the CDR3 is TGTGCCAGCCTCGGGTACAAACCAGCAACTAATGAAAAACTGTTTTTT.

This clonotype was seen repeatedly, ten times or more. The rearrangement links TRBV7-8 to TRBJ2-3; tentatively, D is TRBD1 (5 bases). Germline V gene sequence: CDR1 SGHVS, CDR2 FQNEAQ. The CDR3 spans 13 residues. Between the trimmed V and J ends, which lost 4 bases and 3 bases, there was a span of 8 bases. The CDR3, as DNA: TGTGCCAGCAGCTCCCCAGGGACAGATACGCAGTATTTT. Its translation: CASSSPGTDTQYF.

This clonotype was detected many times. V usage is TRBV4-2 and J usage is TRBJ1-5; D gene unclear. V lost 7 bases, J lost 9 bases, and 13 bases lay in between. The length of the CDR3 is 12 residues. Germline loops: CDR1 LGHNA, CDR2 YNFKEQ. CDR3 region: CASTLNEGPQHF. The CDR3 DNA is TGTGCCAGCACCCTGAACGAGGGGCCCCAGCATTTT.

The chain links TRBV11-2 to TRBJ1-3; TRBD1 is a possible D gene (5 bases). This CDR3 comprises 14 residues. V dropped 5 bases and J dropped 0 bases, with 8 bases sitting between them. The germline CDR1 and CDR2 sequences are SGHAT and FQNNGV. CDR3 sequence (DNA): TGTGCCAGCAGCGCCGGGGGCTCTGGAAACACCATATATTTT. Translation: CASSAGGSGNTIYF.

CDR3 bases: TGTGCCACGACTAAAGGGCAGGACGGGGAGCTGTTTTTT. Residues: CATTKGQDGELFF. The chain links TRBV19 to TRBJ2-2; D perhaps matches TRBD2 (5 bases). In germline, CDR1 is LNHDA, CDR2 SQIVND (reference sequence). CDR3 length: 13 residues. V was trimmed by 10 bases and J by 7 bases, leaving 16 bases between them. The full variable domain, its missing parts supplied by reference TRBV19 and TRBJ2-2, is DGGITQSPKYLFRKEGQNVTLSCEQNLNHDAMYWYRQDPGQGLRLIYYSQIVNDFQKGDIAEGYSVSREKKESFPLTVTSAQKNPTAFYLCATTKGQDGELFFGEGSRLTVL.

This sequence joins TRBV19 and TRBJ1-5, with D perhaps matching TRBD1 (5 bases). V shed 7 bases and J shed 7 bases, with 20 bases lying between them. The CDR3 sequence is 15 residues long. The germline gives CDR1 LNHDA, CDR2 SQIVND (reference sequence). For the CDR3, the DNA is TGTGCCAGTAAAAAATCTCTCGGGGGGAACCAGCCCCAGCATTTT. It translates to CASKKSLGGNQPQHF.

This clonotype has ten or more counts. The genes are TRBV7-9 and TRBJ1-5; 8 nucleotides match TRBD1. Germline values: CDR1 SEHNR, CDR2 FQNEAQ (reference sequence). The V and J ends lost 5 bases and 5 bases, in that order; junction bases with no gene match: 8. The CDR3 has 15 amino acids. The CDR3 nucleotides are TGTGCCAGCAGCAAAGGGACAGGATTTCATCAGCCCCAGCATTTT. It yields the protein CASSKGTGFHQPQHF.

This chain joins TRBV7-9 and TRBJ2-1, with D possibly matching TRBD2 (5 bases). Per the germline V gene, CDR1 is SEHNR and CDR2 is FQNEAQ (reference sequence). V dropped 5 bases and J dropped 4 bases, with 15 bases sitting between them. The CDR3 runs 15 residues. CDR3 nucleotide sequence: TGTGCCAGCAGCCCCGGGCTAGCCAATTACAATGAGCAGTTCTTC. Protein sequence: CASSPGLANYNEQFF.

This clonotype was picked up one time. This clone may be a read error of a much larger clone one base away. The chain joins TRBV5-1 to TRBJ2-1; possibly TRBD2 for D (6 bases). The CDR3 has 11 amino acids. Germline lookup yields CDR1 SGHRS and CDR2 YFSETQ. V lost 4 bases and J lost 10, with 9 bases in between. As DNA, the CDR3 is TGCGCCAGCAGCCATCTAGCGGAGCAGTTCTTC. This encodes CASSHLAEQFF.

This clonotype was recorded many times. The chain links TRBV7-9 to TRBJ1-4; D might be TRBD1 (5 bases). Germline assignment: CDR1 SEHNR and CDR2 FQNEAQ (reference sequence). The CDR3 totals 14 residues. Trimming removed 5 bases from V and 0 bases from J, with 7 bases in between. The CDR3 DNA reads TGTGCCAGCAGCAGGGGAACAACTAATGAAAAACTGTTTTTT. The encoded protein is CASSRGTTNEKLFF.

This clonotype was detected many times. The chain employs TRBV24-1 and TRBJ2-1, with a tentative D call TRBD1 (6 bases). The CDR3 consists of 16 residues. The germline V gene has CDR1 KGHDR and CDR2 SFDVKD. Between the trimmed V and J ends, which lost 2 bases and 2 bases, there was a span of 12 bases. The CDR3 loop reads CATSDSGTTPYNEQFF. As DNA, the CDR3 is TGTGCCACCAGTGATTCCGGGACAACACCCTACAATGAGCAGTTCTTC.

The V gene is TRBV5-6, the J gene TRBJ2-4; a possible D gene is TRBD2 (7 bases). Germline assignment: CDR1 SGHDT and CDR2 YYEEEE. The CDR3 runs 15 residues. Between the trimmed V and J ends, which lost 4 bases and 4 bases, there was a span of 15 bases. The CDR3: CASSLEGGSKNIQYF. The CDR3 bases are TGTGCCAGCAGCCTAGAGGGGGGGTCTAAAAACATTCAGTACTTC.

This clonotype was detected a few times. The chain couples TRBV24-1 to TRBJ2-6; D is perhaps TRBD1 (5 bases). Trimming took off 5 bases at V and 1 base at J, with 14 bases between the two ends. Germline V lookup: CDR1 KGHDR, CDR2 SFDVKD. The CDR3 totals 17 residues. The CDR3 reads CATSVTRATSGANVLTF. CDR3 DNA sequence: TGTGCCACCAGTGTTACCAGGGCAACGTCTGGGGCCAACGTCCTGACTTTC.

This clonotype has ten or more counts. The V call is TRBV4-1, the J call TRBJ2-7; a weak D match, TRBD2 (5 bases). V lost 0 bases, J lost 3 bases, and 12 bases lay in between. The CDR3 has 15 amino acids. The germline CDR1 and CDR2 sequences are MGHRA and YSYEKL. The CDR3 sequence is CASSQETRPHYEQYF. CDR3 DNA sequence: TGCGCCAGCAGCCAAGAAACTAGACCTCACTACGAGCAGTACTTC.

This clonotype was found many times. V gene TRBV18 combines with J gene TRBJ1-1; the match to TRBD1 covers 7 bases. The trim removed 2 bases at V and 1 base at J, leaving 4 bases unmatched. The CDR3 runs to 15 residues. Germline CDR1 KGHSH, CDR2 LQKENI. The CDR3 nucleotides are TGTGCCAGCTCACCAGGACAGGTCGAGAACACTGAAGCTTTCTTT. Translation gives CASSPGQVENTEAFF.

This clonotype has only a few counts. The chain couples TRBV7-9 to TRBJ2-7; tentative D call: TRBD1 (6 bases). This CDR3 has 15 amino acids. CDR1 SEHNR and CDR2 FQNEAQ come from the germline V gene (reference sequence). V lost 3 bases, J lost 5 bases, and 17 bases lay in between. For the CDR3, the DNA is TGTGCCAGCAGCTTCACGCCCGACAGGCCCCACGAGCAGTACTTC. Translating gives CASSFTPDRPHEQYF.